This TCR beta chain is drawn from a study of cytomegalovirus exposure and HLA in healthy donors. Whole-study results and caveats: An analysis that came later showed most CMV-associated TCR beta chains appearing HLA-restricted. Among TCR beta chains, those listed as cytomegalovirus-associated numbered over 150.

With regard to this clone: The antigen remains unidentified.

This PCR relied on a set of 60 Vbeta primers and 13 Jbeta primers. TCRdb's table, derived via immunoSEQ multiplex PCR, lists solely in-frame clones and lacks some. The sample records about 75,000 clones, approximately 80% being singletons. Sequencing used PBMCs. The source is a man aged 65 to 79 in good health and CMV-seropositive.

The chain's CDR3 is CSVVGTGADTQYF. The CDR3 bases are TGCAGCGTTGTAGGGACAGGGGCAGATACGCAGTATTTT. V usage is TRBV29-1 and J usage is TRBJ2-3, with 10 bases aligning to TRBD1. The CDR3 spans 13 residues. Trimming took 4 bases from V and 4 from J; bases not matched to a gene: 2. Germline V gene lookup returns CDR1 SQVTM and CDR2 ANQGSEA.